This T cell receptor (beta chain) appears in the sequencing data of a study of T cells in Graves' hyperthyroidism and ophthalmopathy. RNA transcripts provided the source from which TCR beta CDR3 regions were amplified. During a first-round RT-PCR of the TCR CDR3, the HTBI primer set was used. TCRdb called the multiplex PCR reads again in MiXCR, with one record for every CDR3 protein. The sample has roughly 510,000 distinct CDR3 sequences, over 45% seen once; the top ten hold about 43%. Trimming removed 4 bases from V and 8 bases from J, with 21 bases in between. There are 15 residues in the CDR3. CDR1 and CDR2 from the germline V gene are SGHNT and YYREEE (reference sequence). Only one count was recorded for this clonotype.

The receptor comes from an adult woman with Graves' disease, either hyperthyroidism or ophthalmopathy (not recorded which). The V call is TRBV5-4, the J call TRBJ1-2, with D perhaps TRBD1 (6 bases). Sample: peripheral blood or thyroid tissue (not recorded which). DNA of the CDR3: TGTGCCAGCAGCCCGCTGGAGGGGGGACGGTTGGGCTACACCTTC. This codes for CASSPLEGGRLGYTF.